A selection of T cell receptor beta chains follows, all from one sample in a study of OX40 agonist ivuxolimab in advanced cancers. Sequenced by immunoSEQ multiplex PCR; TCRdb stores in-frame clones only, minus some. The sample shows more than 55,000 clones, about 88% of them seen only once. The starting material was CD4+ or CD8+ T cells sorted from blood, obtained in a trial of the OX40 agonist ivuxolimab. The source of these receptors is an adult with an advanced solid tumor such as melanoma, head and neck, liver or kidney cancer. CDR3s include the opening cysteine and the closing phenylalanine or tryptophan. The D gene is left open where the match is weak. Clone size is stated in some rows and not others, as once, few, many or a class when expanded.

d_call | j_call | v_call | clone_size | cdr3_aa | cdr3_nt
- | TRBJ1-1 | TRBV4-1 | - | CASSQGGVGTEAFF | TGCGCCAGCAGCCAAGGGGGCGTAGGCACTGAAGCTTTCTTT
- | TRBJ1-2 | TRBV7-2 | - | CASSLGAEYGYTF | TGTGCCAGCAGCTTAGGTGCAGAGTATGGCTACACCTTC
- | TRBJ1-1 | TRBV5-1 | - | CASSMTGGSAEAFF | TGCGCCAGCAGCATGACAGGTGGATCGGCTGAAGCTTTCTTT
- | TRBJ2-7 | TRBV11-1 | - | CASSLNHDSYEQYF | TGTGCCAGCAGCTTAAACCATGACTCCTACGAGCAGTACTTC
- | TRBJ1-3 | TRBV7-2 | - | CASSLYGHSGNTIYF | TGTGCCAGCAGCTTATACGGACACTCTGGAAACACCATATATTTT
TRBD1 | TRBJ2-3 | TRBV2 | - | CASSADRSPVLYTQYF | TGTGCCAGCAGTGCGGACAGGTCACCGGTATTGTATACGCAGTATTTT
TRBD2 | TRBJ2-1 | TRBV5-1 | - | CASSTGGALSSLNEQFF | TGCGCCAGCAGCACCGGGGGGGCCCTAAGCTCGTTGAATGAGCAGTTCTTC
- | TRBJ2-5 | TRBV11-2 | once | CASSLGQLIETQYF | TGTGCCAGCAGCTTAGGACAGTTAATAGAGACCCAGTACTTC
- | TRBJ1-1 | TRBV30 | - | CAWSVPGWTEAFF | TGTGCCTGGAGTGTACCTGGATGGACTGAAGCTTTCTTT
- | TRBJ2-1 | TRBV7-2 | - | CASSLAFPGHEQFF | TGTGCCAGCAGCTTAGCCTTCCCGGGGCATGAGCAGTTCTTC
- | TRBJ1-5 | TRBV19 | - | CASKILAAGNQPQHF | TGTGCCAGTAAAATACTAGCCGCAGGCAATCAGCCCCAGCATTTT
TRBD1 | TRBJ2-7 | TRBV12-5 | - | CASGFRPTGFLGGSYEQYF | TGTGCTAGTGGTTTCCGACCGACAGGGTTCCTAGGTGGCTCCTACGAGCAGTACTTC
TRBD1 | TRBJ1-5 | TRBV19 | - | CASKKYPGQFNQPQHF | TGTGCCAGTAAAAAGTACCCGGGACAGTTCAATCAGCCCCAGCATTTT
TRBD2 | TRBJ2-4 | TRBV13 | - | CASSTTGAGGQSGPKNIQYF | TGTGCCAGCAGCACCACGGGAGCGGGGGGGCAGAGTGGGCCCAAAAACATTCAGTACTTC
- | TRBJ2-2 | TRBV30 | few | CAWSPFELDAGELFF | TGTGCCTGGAGTCCATTTGAGCTTGATGCCGGGGAGCTGTTTTTT
- | TRBJ2-7 | TRBV5-1 | - | CASSFLLDGDRAYEQYF | TGCGCCAGCAGCTTTCTCTTAGACGGCGATCGAGCCTACGAGCAGTACTTC
TRBD2 | TRBJ2-3 | TRBV18 | - | CASSPFTPASGRTDTQYF | TGTGCCAGCTCACCATTTACCCCCGCTAGCGGGAGGACAGATACGCAGTATTTT
- | TRBJ2-2 | TRBV29-1 | - | CSVARTVDTGELFF | TGCAGCGTCGCTAGGACAGTCGACACCGGGGAGCTGTTTTTT
TRBD2 | TRBJ2-3 | TRBV5-8 | - | CASSLSSGSTDTQYF | TGTGCCAGCAGCTTGTCTAGCGGGAGCACAGATACGCAGTATTTT
- | TRBJ1-1 | TRBV5-1 | - | CASSLYDPAGTEAFF | TGCGCCAGCAGCTTGTACGACCCGGCAGGCACTGAAGCTTTCTTT
- | TRBJ1-6 | TRBV15 | few | CATSRDLESPLHF | TGTGCCACCAGCAGAGATTTGGAATCACCCCTCCACTTT
- | TRBJ1-1 | TRBV29-1 | - | CSVTRTGVGTEAFF | TGCAGCGTTACACGGACGGGAGTAGGCACTGAAGCTTTCTTT
TRBD2 | TRBJ2-7 | TRBV7-6 | once | CASSPGRTSGIRSYEQYF | TGTGCCAGCAGCCCCGGCAGGACTAGCGGGATTCGCTCCTACGAGCAGTACTTC
- | TRBJ2-1 | TRBV5-4 | - | CASSWSGEGSAYNEQFF | TGTGCCAGCAGCTGGAGTGGTGAGGGATCCGCCTACAATGAGCAGTTCTTC